The T cell receptor (beta chain) under discussion was sequenced for a study of blood T cell repertoires in COVID-19. With 4 bases clipped from V and 5 bases from J, the junction kept 4 bases outside the gene matches. CDR1 is SGHDT and CDR2 is YYEEEE in the germline V gene. This CDR3 is built from 13 residues. Produced via immunoSEQ multiplex PCR; TCRdb's table is partial and in-frame only. This table has some 400,000 clones, more than 80% appearing once. Recovered Cohort 3 donors showed two negative PCRs, clearance, or symptom resolution. The sequence derives from a man aged 25 to 40 who had recovered from COVID-19. The chain carries TRBV5-6 and TRBJ2-3; TRBD2 matches at 7 bases. Sequenced: PBMCs or T cells enriched from blood (not recorded which). DNA of the CDR3: TGTGCCAGCAGCGAGGGACTATTAGATACGCAGTATTTT. Protein product: CASSEGLLDTQYF.